This T cell receptor (beta chain) was recorded in a study of blood T cell repertoires in COVID-19. Study details: Samples came from the United States, Italy and Spain, spanning acute and convalescent COVID-19. T cells, B-cell-depleted T cells, or PBMCs provided the cDNA or gDNA that served as material.

The CDR3 has 17 residues. Germline V CDR1 and CDR2: SGHTA, FQGNSA. V lost 2 bases, J lost 4 bases, and 5 bases stayed unmatched. Authors' processing steps: Amplification of reference gene primers was used by the study to estimate nucleated cell counts. Some clones are missing from TCRdb's copy, which holds only in-frame ones; the method was immunoSEQ multiplex PCR. V and J calls and clone size are those listed in that table; D and trimming were worked out from the DNA. The sample records fewer than 150,000 clones, more than 80% being singletons. The rearrangement uses TRBV7-2 and TRBJ2-2; 12 positions match TRBD2. Sequencing was performed on peripheral blood. The source is a woman older than 75 in a cohort sampled during active or convalescent COVID-19. The CDR3 sequence: CASSLLAGGRITGELFF. CDR3 coding DNA: TGTGCCAGCAGCTTACTAGCGGGGGGGCGAATCACCGGGGAGCTGTTTTTT.